Following are 2 T cell receptor beta chains from one sample sequenced in a study of human T cells and chemical hapten exposure. RNA extraction used unfractionated whole blood as the source of total RNA. TCRdb called the 5' RACE reads again in MiXCR, with one record for every CDR3 protein. The data hold more than 140,000 distinct CDR3 sequences, with roughly 4% observed a single time. The source is a female donor in good health.

This clonotype was detected ten times or more. The chain combines TRBV20-1 with TRBJ2-5; D is possibly TRBD1 (5 bases). Between the trimmed V and J ends, which lost 3 bases and 4 bases, there was a span of 12 bases. Germline lookup yields CDR1 DFQATT and CDR2 SNEGSKA (reference sequence). The CDR3 totals 13 residues. Here the CDR3 reads CSARQDTTETQYF. Written as DNA, the CDR3 is TGCAGTGCTAGGCAGGACACAACAGAGACCCAGTACTTC.

This clonotype appeared many times. The J gene is TRBJ1-6, the V gene TRBV7-2; a possible D gene is TRBD1 (5 bases). V lost 2 bases and J lost 7, with 12 bases in between. CDR1 is SGHTA, CDR2 FQGNSA, per germline. The CDR3 consists of 15 residues. The chain's CDR3 is CASSLPGRTNSPLHF. CDR3 DNA: TGTGCCAGCAGCTTACCGGGACGGACCAATTCACCCCTCCACTTT.